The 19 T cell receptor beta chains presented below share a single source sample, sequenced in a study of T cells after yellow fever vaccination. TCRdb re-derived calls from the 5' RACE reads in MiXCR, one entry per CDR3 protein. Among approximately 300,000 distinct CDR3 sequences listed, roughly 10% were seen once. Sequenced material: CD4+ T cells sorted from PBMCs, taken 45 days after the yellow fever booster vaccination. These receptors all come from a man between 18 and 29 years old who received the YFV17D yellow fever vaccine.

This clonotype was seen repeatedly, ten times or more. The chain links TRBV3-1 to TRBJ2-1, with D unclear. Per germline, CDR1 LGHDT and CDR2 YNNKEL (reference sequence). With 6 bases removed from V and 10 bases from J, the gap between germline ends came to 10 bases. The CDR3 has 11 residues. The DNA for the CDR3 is TGTGCCAGCAGGGACCGACACGAGCAGTTCTTC. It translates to CASRDRHEQFF.

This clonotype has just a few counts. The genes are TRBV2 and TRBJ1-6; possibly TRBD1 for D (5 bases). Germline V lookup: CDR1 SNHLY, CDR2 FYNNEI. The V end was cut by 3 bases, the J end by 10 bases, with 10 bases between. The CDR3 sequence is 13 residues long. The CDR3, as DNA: TGTGCCAGCAGTGACCAGGGATCCTCACCCCTCCACTTT. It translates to CASSDQGSSPLHF. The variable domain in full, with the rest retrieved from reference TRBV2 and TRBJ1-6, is EPEVTQTPSHQVTQMGQEVILRCVPISNHLYFYWYRQILGQKVEFLVSFYNNEISEKSEIFDDQFSVERPDGSNFTLKIRSTKLEDSAMYFCASSDQGSSPLHFGNGTRLTVT.

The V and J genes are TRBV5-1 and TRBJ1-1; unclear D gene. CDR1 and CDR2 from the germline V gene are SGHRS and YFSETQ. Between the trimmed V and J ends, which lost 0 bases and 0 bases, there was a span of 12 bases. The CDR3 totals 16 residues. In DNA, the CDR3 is TGCGCCAGCAGCTTGGGAGTTCAGGCATTGAACACTGAAGCTTTCTTT. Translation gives CASSLGVQALNTEAFF. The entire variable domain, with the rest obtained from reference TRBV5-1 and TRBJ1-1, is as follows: KAGVTQTPRYLIKTRGQQVTLSCSPISGHRSVSWYQQTPGQGLQFLFEYFSETQRNKGNFPGRFSGRQFSNSRSEMNVSTLELGDSALYLCASSLGVQALNTEAFFGQGTRLTVV.

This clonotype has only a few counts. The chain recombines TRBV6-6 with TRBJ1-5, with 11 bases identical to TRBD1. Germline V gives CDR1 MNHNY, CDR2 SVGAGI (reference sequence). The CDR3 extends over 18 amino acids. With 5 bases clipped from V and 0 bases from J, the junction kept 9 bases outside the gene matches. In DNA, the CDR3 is TGTGCCAGCAGTAAGGGGACAGGGGGGACTTATAGCAATCAGCCCCAGCATTTT. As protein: CASSKGTGGTYSNQPQHF.

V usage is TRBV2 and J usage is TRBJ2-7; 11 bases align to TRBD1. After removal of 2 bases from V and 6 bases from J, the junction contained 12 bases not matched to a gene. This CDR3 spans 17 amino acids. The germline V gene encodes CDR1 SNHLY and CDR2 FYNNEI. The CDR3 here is CASSENSHAGTGGEQYF. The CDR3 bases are TGTGCCAGCAGTGAAAATTCCCACGCCGGGACAGGGGGCGAGCAGTACTTC. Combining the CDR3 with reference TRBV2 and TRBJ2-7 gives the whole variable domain EPEVTQTPSHQVTQMGQEVILRCVPISNHLYFYWYRQILGQKVEFLVSFYNNEISEKSEIFDDQFSVERPDGSNFTLKIRSTKLEDSAMYFCASSENSHAGTGGEQYFGPGTRLTVT.

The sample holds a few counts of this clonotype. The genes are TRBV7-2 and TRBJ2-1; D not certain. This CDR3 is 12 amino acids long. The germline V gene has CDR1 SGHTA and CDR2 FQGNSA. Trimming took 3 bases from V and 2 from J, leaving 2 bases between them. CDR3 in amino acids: CASSFPYNEQFF. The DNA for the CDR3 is TGTGCCAGCAGCTTCCCCTACAATGAGCAGTTCTTC. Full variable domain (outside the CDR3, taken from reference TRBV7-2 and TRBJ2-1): GAGVSQSPSNKVTEKGKDVELRCDPISGHTALYWYRQSLGQGLEFLIYFQGNSAPDKSGLPSDRFSAERTGGSVSTLTIQRTQQEDSAVYLCASSFPYNEQFFGPGTRLTVL.

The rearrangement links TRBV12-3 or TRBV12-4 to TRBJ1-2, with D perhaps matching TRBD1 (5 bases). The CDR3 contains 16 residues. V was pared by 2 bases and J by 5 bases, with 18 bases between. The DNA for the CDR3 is TGTGCCAGCAGTTTAAGGTCGGGGGGATATCGGTATGGCTACACCTTC. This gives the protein CASSLRSGGYRYGYTF.

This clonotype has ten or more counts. In DNA, the CDR3 is TGTGCCAGCAGTTTAGGGGGATGGGACGAAGCTTTCTTT. Amino acids: CASSLGGWDEAFF. The chain links TRBV12-3 or TRBV12-4 to TRBJ1-1; weak D call: TRBD1 (5 bases). This CDR3 is built from 13 residues. Trimming stripped 1 base from V and 8 bases from J, with 11 bases between.

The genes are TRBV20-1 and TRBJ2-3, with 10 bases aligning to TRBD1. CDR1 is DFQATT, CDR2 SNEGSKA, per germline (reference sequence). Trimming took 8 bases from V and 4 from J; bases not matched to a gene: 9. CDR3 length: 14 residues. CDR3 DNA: TGCAGTCCGCGGCCCGGGACAGGGGCAGATACGCAGTATTTT. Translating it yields CSPRPGTGADTQYF.

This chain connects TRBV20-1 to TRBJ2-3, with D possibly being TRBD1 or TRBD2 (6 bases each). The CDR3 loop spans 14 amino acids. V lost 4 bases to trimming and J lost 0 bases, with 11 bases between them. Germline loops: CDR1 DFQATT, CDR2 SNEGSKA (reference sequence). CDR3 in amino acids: CSAIPGASTDTQYF. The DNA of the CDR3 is TGCAGTGCTATCCCGGGGGCGAGCACAGATACGCAGTATTTT.

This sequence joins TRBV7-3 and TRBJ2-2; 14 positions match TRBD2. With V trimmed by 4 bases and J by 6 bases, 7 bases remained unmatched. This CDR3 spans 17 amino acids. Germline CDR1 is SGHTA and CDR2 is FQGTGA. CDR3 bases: TGTGCCAGCAGCTCGACTAGCGGGGGGGTGCCCCCCGGGGAGCTGTTTTTT. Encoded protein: CASSSTSGGVPPGELFF.

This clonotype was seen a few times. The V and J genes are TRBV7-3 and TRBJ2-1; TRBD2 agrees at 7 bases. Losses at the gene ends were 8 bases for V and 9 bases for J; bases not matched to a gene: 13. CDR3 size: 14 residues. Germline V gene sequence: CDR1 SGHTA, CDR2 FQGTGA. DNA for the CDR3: TGTGCCAGCGAAGCCCGTTCGGGGGGTTCTGAGCAGTTCTTC. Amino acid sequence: CASEARSGGSEQFF.

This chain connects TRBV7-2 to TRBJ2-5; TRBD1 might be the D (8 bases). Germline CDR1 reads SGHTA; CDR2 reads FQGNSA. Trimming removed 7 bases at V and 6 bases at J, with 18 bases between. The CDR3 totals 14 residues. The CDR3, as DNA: TGTGCCAGCAAAGGTACAGGGGGGGCCAAGACCCAGTACTTC. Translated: CASKGTGGAKTQYF.

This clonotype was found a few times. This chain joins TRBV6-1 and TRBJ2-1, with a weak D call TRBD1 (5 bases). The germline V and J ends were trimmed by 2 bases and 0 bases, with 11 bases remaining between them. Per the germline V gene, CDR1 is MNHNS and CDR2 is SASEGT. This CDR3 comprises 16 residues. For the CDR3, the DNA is TGTGCCAGCAGTGAATGGGGCACACCCTCCTACAATGAGCAGTTCTTC. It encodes CASSEWGTPSYNEQFF.

Here the CDR3 DNA reads TGTGCCAGCAGAGCCGATCTCAGGGGAGGCTACACCTTC. This sequence encodes CASRADLRGGYTF. V usage is TRBV2 and J usage is TRBJ1-2; TRBD1 is a possible D gene (6 bases). Looked up from germline, CDR1 is SNHLY and CDR2 is FYNNEI. This CDR3 region has 13 residues. V dropped 6 bases and J dropped 8 bases, with 16 bases sitting between them.

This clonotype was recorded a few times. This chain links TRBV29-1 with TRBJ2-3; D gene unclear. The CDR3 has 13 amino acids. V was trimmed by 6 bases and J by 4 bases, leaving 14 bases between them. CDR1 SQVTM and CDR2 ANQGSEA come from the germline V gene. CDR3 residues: CSVPTASADTQYF. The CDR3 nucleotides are TGCAGCGTCCCGACGGCCTCGGCAGATACGCAGTATTTT.

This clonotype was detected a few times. The CDR3 coding sequence is TGTGCCAGCAGCCCTAGGACAGGGCCCAGAACTGAAGCTTTCTTT. This translates into CASSPRTGPRTEAFF. The V gene is TRBV9, the J gene TRBJ1-1; TRBD1 matches 8 bases. Germline V gene data show CDR1 as SGDLS and CDR2 as YYNGEE. Trimming cost V 4 bases and J 5 bases; bases outside gene matches: 10. This CDR3 contains 15 residues.

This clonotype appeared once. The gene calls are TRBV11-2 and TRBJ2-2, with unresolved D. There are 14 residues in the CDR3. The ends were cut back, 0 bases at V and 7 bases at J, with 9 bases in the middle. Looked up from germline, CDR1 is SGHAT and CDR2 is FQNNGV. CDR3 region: CASSLDQLGGELFF. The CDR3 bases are TGTGCCAGCAGCTTAGATCAGCTCGGCGGGGAGCTGTTTTTT.

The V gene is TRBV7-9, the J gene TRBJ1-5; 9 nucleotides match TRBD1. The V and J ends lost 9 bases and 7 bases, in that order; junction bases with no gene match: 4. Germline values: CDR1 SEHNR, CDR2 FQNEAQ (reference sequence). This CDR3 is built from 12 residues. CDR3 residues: CASTGGMQPQHF. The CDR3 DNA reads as TGTGCCAGTACAGGGGGCATGCAGCCCCAGCATTTT.